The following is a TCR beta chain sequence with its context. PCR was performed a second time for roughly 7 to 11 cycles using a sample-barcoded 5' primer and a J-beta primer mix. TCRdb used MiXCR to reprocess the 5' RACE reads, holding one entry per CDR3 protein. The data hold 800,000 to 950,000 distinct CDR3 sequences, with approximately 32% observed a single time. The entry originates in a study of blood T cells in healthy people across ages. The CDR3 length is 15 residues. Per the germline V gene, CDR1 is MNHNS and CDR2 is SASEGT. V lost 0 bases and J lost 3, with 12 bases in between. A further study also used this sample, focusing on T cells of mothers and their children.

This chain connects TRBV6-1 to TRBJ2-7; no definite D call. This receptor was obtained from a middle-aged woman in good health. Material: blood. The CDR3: CASSEAPDIYYEQYF. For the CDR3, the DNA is TGTGCCAGCAGTGAAGCTCCAGATATCTACTACGAGCAGTACTTC.